This record looks at one TCR beta chain sequence and its context. Antigen specificity is unknown. This sample stems from a study of naive and memory T cell subsets. After CD4 positive bead selection, the CD4-negative fraction gave CD8 T cells. Cells stained for CD3, CD4, CD8, CD45RA and CD27 were sorted into four subsets. The V and J ends lost 6 bases and 0 bases, in that order; junction bases with no gene match: 2. Germline CDR1 reads SGHTA; CDR2 reads FQGNSA. This CDR3 region has 14 residues. The beta constant-region primer was an equimolar mix of two oligonucleotides covering TRBC1 and TRBC2. The ligated cDNA underwent four PCR rounds using SP2 and nested alpha and beta constant-region primers. Each CDR3 protein gets one entry after TCRdb re-called the UMI-ligation and nested PCR reads with MiXCR. This table has about 90,000 distinct CDR3 sequences, over 7% appearing once. Study-wide results and limits: In CD4 and CD8 cells, diversity dropped from naive through EMRA.

The sequencing sample was made of central memory CD4+ T cells from blood. This clonotype originated in a human donor in good health. V is TRBV7-2 and J is TRBJ1-3; 7 nucleotides match TRBD1. DNA for the CDR3: TGTGCCAGCAGACCAGGGGGCTCTGGAAACACCATATATTTT. Its protein product is CASRPGGSGNTIYF.